This T cell receptor (beta chain) was documented in a study of read filtering for tumor transcriptome and immune sequencing. Study background: Eight or nine patients were R-ISS I, some 16 were R-ISS II, about seven were R-ISS III. TCR-mapped reads were about 3.5 to 11 million with IR-seq versus about 85 to 1273 with RNA-seq. General study points: Correlation between methods rose after single-read clonotypes were removed.

This clonotype was counted many times. Its specificity is not known. Molecular barcoded adaptors covering alpha/delta and beta/gamma chains were used on 400 to 450 ng RNA. TCRdb itself ran the reads through MiXCR, one entry per CDR3 protein. The repertoire consists of roughly 35,000 distinct CDR3 sequences, with about 13% occurring once and the leading ten covering more than 35%. With V trimmed by 6 bases and J by 12 bases, 13 bases remained unmatched. The CDR3 runs to 14 residues. The germline CDR1 and CDR2 sequences are DFQATT and SNEGSKA (reference sequence). The clonotype originates from a donor at least 40 years old with multiple myeloma. The V gene is TRBV20-1, the J gene TRBJ2-3; 12 nucleotides line up with TRBD2. Sequenced material: a population of CD138-negative cells sorted from bone marrow. The CDR3 reads CSATSGRPGTTQYF. CDR3 DNA: TGCAGTGCAACTAGCGGGAGGCCAGGTACAACTCAGTATTTT.